This TCR beta chain was profiled in a study of lymphopenia after photon versus proton radiotherapy. Study findings and constraints: Proton therapy kept repertoires fairly stable, unlike photons, which gained effector/memory cells. Survival link was tested only in deceased patients; proton benefit remains a possibility.

Here immunoSEQ multiplex PCR was the method, and the copy in TCRdb shows in-frame clones only, minus some. The sample has around 26,000 clones, roughly 80% seen once. Unmatched junction bases numbered 7, after V lost 7 bases and J lost 0 bases. Looked up from germline, CDR1 is MDHEN and CDR2 is SYDVKM. The CDR3 is 16 amino acids. In the case of this clone: The target antigen is unknown.

This receptor was identified in a woman aged 65 to 85 with pancreatic cancer. The rearrangement links TRBV28 to TRBJ2-1; 9 positions match TRBD2. The source material was peripheral blood, sampled from a patient treated with proton-based radiotherapy. The CDR3 loop is CASKTLAGPSYNEQFF. The CDR3 bases are TGTGCCAGCAAAACACTAGCGGGCCCCTCCTACAATGAGCAGTTCTTC.